The sequence of this TCR beta chain was determined in a study of blood T cell repertoires in COVID-19. This CDR3 is built from 15 residues. Germline values: CDR1 KGHSY, CDR2 FQNENV. With V trimmed by 0 bases and J by 4 bases, 3 bases remained unmatched. Clones were sequenced by immunoSEQ multiplex PCR, and TCRdb holds only the in-frame ones, with some missing. The sample consists of approximately 220,000 clones, 80% of them appearing once. The V and J genes are TRBV16 and TRBJ2-5; TRBD2 agrees at 9 bases. The specimen was PBMCs or T cells enriched from blood (not recorded which). The receptor comes from a middle-aged woman with acute COVID-19. The CDR3 DNA follows: TGTGCCAGCAGCCAATCCCTAGCGGGAACAGAGACCCAGTACTTC. Its translation is CASSQSLAGTETQYF.